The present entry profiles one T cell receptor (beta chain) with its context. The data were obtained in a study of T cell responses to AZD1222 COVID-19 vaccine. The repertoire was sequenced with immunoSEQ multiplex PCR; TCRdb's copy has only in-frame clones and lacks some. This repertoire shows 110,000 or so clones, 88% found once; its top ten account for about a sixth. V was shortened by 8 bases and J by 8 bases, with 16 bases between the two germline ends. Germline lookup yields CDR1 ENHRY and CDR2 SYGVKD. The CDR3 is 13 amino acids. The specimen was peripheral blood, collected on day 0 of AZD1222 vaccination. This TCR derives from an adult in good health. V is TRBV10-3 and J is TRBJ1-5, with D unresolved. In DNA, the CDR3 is TGTGCCATCGGAGGAGAGGTCGAAGAGCCCCAGCATTTT. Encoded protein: CAIGGEVEEPQHF.